This passage covers 8 T cell receptor beta chains from one sample sequenced in a study of shared clonotypes between healthy human individuals. The protocol was immunoSEQ multiplex PCR, while the TCRdb copy is restricted to in-frame clones and leaves out a portion. The table lists 950,000 to 1,100,000 clones, about 80% of them singletons. Sequenced input: memory CD4+ T cells from PBMCs. Subset indicated: CD45RA-negative fraction. The receptors were sampled from a young man in good health. Some clones in this sample may be carry-over from other donors' samples.

The rearrangement links TRBV5-1 to TRBJ1-1; D is possibly TRBD1 (6 bases). The CDR3 loop spans 13 amino acids. Germline-derived CDR1 and CDR2 are SGHRS and YFSETQ. The ends were cut back, 1 base at V and 6 bases at J, with 10 bases in the middle. The DNA for the CDR3 is TGCGCCAGCAGCTTGATGACAGGACCTGAAGCTTTCTTT. Encoded protein: CASSLMTGPEAFF.

As concerns this clone: At the DNA level, this CDR3 is encoded by other sequences in the same sample as well. The rearrangement links TRBV18 to TRBJ1-1; D is undetermined. V was clipped by 1 base and J by 1 base, with 13 bases between them. Germline V lookup: CDR1 KGHSH, CDR2 LQKENI. The CDR3 contains 16 residues. The CDR3 reads CASSPREQSSNTEAFF. The CDR3, as DNA: TGTGCCAGCTCACCACGAGAACAGTCGTCGAACACTGAAGCTTTCTTT.

The V and J genes are TRBV11-3 and TRBJ2-1; 13 bases are a match to TRBD2. The CDR3 runs to 17 residues. Per the germline V gene, CDR1 is SGHNT and CDR2 is YENEEA. J lost 4 bases, V lost 3 bases, and 6 bases had no gene match. CDR3: CASSFTGGLAGYNEQFF. CDR3 in DNA: TGTGCCAGCAGCTTTACAGGGGGACTAGCGGGATACAATGAGCAGTTCTTC.

This chain links TRBV25-1 with TRBJ2-5; 9 nucleotides align to TRBD2. Germline V lookup: CDR1 MGHDK, CDR2 SYGVNS. The junction had 14 bases not matched to a gene; V was cut back by 2 bases and J by 7 bases. The CDR3 length is 17 residues. CDR3 in amino acids: CASSERASGTPAGTQYF. The CDR3 DNA follows: TGTGCCAGCAGTGAACGGGCTAGCGGGACACCCGCGGGGACCCAGTACTTC. Supplemented by reference TRBV25-1 and TRBJ2-5, the full variable domain reads EADIYQTPRYLVIGTGKKITLECSQTMGHDKMYWYQQDPGMELHLIHYSYGVNSTEKGDLSSESTVSRIRTEHFPLTLESARPSHTSQYLCASSERASGTPAGTQYFGPGTRLLVL.

The rearrangement joins TRBV30 to TRBJ2-7; 15 bases line up with TRBD2. The V gene end was trimmed by 6 bases and the J gene end by 9 bases; junction bases not matched to a gene: 9. The CDR3 is 14 residues long. Germline lookup yields CDR1 GTSNPN and CDR2 SVGIG (reference sequence). The CDR3 is CACRGTSGRKGQYF. DNA for the CDR3: TGTGCCTGCCGGGGGACTAGCGGGAGGAAAGGGCAGTACTTC.

The rearrangement joins TRBV5-4 to TRBJ2-4; D is perhaps TRBD1 or TRBD2 (5 bases each). V gave up 1 base and J gave up 4 bases, with 9 bases separating them. Germline loops: CDR1 SGHNT, CDR2 YYREEE (reference sequence). This CDR3 contains 14 residues. The CDR3 DNA sequence: TGTGCCAGCAGCTTGTGGGACCGTAAAAACATTCAGTACTTC. Translation: CASSLWDRKNIQYF.

A word on this clone: Other DNA sequences of this sample code for an identical CDR3. The genes are TRBV6-5 and TRBJ2-7, with D tentatively TRBD1 (5 bases). V lost 6 bases to trimming and J lost 2 bases, with 8 bases between them. This CDR3 is built from 12 residues. From germline, CDR1 is MNHEY and CDR2 SVGAGI. Here the CDR3 reads CASRQGAYEQYF. The CDR3 nucleotides are TGTGCCAGCAGGCAGGGTGCCTACGAGCAGTACTTC.

On this clone: With a much larger clone just one base away, this may be a read error. The rearrangement links TRBV6-1 to TRBJ2-2, with D tentatively TRBD2 (7 bases). The germline V gene encodes CDR1 MNHNS and CDR2 SASEGT. The CDR3 totals 15 residues. Trimming left V 7 bases short and J 3 bases short, with 15 bases between. The CDR3 region is CASTPGGTHTGELFF. As DNA, the CDR3 is TGTGCCAGCACCCCGGGGGGCACTCACACCGGGGAGCTGTTTTTT.